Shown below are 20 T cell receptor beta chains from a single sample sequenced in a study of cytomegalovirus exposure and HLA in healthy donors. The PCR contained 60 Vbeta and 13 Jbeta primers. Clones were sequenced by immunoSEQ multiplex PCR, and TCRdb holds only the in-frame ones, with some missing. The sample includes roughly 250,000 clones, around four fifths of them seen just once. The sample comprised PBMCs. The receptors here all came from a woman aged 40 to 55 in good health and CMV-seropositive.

DNA of the CDR3: TGTGCCAGTAGTATATCCGGGACAGGGGTCGACGAGCAGTACTTC. This encodes CASSISGTGVDEQYF. V gene TRBV19 combines with J gene TRBJ2-7; TRBD1 matches 10 bases. Germline CDR1 is LNHDA and CDR2 is SQIVND (reference sequence). V was clipped by 2 bases and J by 5 bases; unmatched bases: 6. The CDR3 totals 15 residues.

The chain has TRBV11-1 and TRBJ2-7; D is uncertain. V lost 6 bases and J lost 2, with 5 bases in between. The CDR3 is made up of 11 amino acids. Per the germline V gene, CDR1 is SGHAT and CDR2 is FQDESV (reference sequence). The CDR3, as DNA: TGTGCCAGCAGTGGGCCCTACGAGCAGTACTTC. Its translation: CASSGPYEQYF.

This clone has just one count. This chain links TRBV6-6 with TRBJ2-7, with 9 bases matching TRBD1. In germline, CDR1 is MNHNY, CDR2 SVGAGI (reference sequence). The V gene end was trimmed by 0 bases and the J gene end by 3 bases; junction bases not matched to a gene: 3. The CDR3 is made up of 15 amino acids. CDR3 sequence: CASSYSGTGSYEQYF. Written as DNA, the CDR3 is TGTGCCAGCAGTTACTCTGGGACAGGGAGCTACGAGCAGTACTTC.

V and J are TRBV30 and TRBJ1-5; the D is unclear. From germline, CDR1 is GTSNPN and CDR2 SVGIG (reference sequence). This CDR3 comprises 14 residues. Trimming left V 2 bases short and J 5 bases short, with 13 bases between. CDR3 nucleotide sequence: TGTGCCTGGAGTACCGGAGGGTTGGATCAGCCCCAGCATTTT. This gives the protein CAWSTGGLDQPQHF.

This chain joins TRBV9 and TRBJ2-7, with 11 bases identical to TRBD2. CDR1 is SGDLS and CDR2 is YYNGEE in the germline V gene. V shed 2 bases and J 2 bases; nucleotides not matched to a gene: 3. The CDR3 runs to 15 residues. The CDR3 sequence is CASSVETSGTYEQYF. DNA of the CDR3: TGTGCCAGCAGCGTGGAGACTAGCGGGACCTACGAGCAGTACTTC. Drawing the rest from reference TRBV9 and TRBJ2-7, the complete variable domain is DSGVTQTPKHLITATGQRVTLRCSPRSGDLSVYWYQQSLDQGLQFLIQYYNGEERAKGNILERFSAQQFPDLHSELNLSSLELGDSALYFCASSVETSGTYEQYFGPGTRLTVT.

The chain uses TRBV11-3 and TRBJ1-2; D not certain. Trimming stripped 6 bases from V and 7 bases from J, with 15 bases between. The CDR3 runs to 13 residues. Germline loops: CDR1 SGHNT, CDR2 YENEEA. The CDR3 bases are TGTGCCAGCAGTCCCTCCGGGGTGGCTGGCTACACCTTC. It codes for CASSPSGVAGYTF.

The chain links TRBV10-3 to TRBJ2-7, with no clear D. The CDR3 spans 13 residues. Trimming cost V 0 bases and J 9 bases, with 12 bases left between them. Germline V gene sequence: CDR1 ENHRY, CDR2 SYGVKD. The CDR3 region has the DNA TGTGCCATCAGTGAGTCGTCGACTCCCTGGCAGTACTTC. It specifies CAISESSTPWQYF.

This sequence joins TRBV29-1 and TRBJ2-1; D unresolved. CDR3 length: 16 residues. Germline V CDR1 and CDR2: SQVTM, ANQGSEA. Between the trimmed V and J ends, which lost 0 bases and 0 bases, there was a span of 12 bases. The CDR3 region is CSVEDLFTDSYNEQFF. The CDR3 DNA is TGCAGCGTTGAAGATCTTTTCACTGACTCCTACAATGAGCAGTTCTTC.

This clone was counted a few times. CDR3 sequence: CASSFWGGSSYNEQFF. CDR3 in DNA: TGTGCCAGCAGCTTCTGGGGTGGGAGCTCCTACAATGAGCAGTTCTTC. The chain is built from TRBV7-3 and TRBJ2-1, with D possibly matching TRBD2 (5 bases). The CDR3 length is 16 residues. Trimming shortened V by 3 bases and J by 0 bases, and 12 bases separated the two germline ends. Looked up from germline, CDR1 is SGHTA and CDR2 is FQGTGA. Drawing the rest from reference TRBV7-3 and TRBJ2-1, the complete variable domain is GAGVSQTPSNKVTEKGKYVELRCDPISGHTALYWYRQSLGQGPEFLIYFQGTGAADDSGLPNDRFFAVRPEGSVSTLKIQRTERGDSAVYLCASSFWGGSSYNEQFFGPGTRLTVL.

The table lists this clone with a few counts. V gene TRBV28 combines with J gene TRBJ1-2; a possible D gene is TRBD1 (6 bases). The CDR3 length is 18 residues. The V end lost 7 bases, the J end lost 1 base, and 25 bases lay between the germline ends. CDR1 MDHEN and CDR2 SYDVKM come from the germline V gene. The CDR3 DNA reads TGTGCCAGCATTTCCGCCTCGACCGGGGGGCCGGATAACTATGGCTACACCTTC. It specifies CASISASTGGPDNYGYTF.

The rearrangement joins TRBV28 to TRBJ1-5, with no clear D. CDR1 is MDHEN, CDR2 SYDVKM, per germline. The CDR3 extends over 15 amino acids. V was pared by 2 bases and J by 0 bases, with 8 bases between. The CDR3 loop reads CASSLTANSNQPQHF. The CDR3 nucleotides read TGTGCCAGCAGTTTAACCGCTAATAGCAATCAGCCCCAGCATTTT.

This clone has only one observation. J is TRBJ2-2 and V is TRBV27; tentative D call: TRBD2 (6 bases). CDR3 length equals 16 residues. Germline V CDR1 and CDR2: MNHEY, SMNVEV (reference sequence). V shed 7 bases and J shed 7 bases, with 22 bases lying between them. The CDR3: CASIPRESVSFGELFF. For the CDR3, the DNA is TGTGCCAGCATTCCCCGGGAGTCGGTGTCCTTCGGGGAGCTGTTTTTT.

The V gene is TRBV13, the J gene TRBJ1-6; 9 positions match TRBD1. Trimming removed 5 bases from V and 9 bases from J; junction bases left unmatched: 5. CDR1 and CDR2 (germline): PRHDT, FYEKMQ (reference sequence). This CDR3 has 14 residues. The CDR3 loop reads CASSLGTGSSPLHF. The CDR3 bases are TGTGCCAGCAGCCTCGGGACAGGGAGTTCACCCCTCCACTTT.

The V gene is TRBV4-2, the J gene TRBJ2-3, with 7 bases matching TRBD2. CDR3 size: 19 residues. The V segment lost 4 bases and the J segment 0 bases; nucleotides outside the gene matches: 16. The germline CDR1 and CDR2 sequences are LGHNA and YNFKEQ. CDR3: CASSPSGSLKGPSTDTQYF. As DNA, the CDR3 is TGTGCCAGCAGCCCTAGCGGTTCCTTGAAGGGTCCCAGCACAGATACGCAGTATTTT.

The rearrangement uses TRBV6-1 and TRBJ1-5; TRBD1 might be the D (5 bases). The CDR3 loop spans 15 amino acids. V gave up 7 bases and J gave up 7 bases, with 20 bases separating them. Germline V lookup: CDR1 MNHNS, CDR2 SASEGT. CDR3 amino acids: CASTQRDSDIQPQHF. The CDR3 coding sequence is TGTGCCAGCACCCAACGGGACTCTGACATACAGCCCCAGCATTTT.

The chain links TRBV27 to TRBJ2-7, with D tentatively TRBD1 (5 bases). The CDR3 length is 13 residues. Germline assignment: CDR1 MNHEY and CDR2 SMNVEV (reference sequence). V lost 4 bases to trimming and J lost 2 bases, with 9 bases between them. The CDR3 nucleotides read TGTGCCAGCAGTTACAGGATCACCTACGAGCAGTACTTC. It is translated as CASSYRITYEQYF.

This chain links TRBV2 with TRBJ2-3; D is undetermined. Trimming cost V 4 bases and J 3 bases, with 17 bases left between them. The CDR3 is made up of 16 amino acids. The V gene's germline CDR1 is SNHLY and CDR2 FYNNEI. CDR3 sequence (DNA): TGTGCCAGCAGTGCCGAGCTAGTAAGGTCGACAGATACGCAGTATTTT. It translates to CASSAELVRSTDTQYF.

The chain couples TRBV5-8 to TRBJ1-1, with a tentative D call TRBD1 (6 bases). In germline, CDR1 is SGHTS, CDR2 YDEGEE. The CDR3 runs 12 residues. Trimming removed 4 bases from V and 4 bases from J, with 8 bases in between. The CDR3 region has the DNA TGTGCCAGCAGCCCGACAGGCACTGAAGCTTTCTTT. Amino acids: CASSPTGTEAFF. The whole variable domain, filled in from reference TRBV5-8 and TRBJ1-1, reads EAGVTQSPTHLIKTRGQQATLRCSPISGHTSVYWYQQALGLGLQFLLWYDEGEERNRGNFPPRFSGRQFPNYSSELNVNALELEDSALYLCASSPTGTEAFFGQGTRLTVV.

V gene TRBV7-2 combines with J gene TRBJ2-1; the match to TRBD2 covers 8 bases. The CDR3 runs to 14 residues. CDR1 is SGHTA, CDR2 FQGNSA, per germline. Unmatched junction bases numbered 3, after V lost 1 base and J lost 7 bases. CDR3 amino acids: CASSLVASGNEQFF. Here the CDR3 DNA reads TGTGCCAGCAGCTTAGTGGCTAGCGGGAATGAGCAGTTCTTC.

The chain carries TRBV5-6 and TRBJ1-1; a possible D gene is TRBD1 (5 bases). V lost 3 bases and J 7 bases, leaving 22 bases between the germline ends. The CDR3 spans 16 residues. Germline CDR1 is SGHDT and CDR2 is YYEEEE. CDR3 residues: CASSSEGLGAVGEAFF. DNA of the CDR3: TGTGCCAGCAGCTCGGAGGGCTTAGGGGCGGTTGGTGAAGCTTTCTTT.